The 25 T cell receptor beta chains in this list originate from one sample, sequenced in a study of T cell changes during pregnancy in multiple sclerosis. Assay: immunoSEQ multiplex PCR; the TCRdb copy retains only in-frame clones and omits some. Altogether over 35,000 clones are present, about 94% being singletons, with the ten largest covering roughly 8.1%. This specimen was CD8+ T cells from peripheral blood mononuclear cells, taken in the third trimester of pregnancy. These receptors came from a female donor with multiple sclerosis, enrolled in a pregnancy study.

This clone was counted once. The chain couples TRBV27 to TRBJ1-1; 10 bases match TRBD1. Per germline, CDR1 MNHEY and CDR2 SMNVEV (reference sequence). V trimming: 0 bases; J trimming: 8 bases; junction bases outside the gene matches: 6. The CDR3 runs to 15 residues. The CDR3 reads CASSLSRTGGSEAFF. The DNA of the CDR3 is TGTGCCAGCAGTTTATCGAGGACAGGGGGATCGGAAGCTTTCTTT.

The chain combines TRBV15 with TRBJ2-1; TRBD2 aligns across 8 bases. Looked up from germline, CDR1 is LNHNV and CDR2 is YYDKDF (reference sequence). CDR3 length: 14 amino acids. V trimming: 0 bases; J trimming: 8 bases; junction bases outside the gene matches: 3. DNA for the CDR3: TGTGCCACCAGCAGAGATCGGGGACTAGATGAGCAGTTCTTC. It is translated as CATSRDRGLDEQFF.

This chain links TRBV28 with TRBJ1-1, with a tentative D call TRBD1 (5 bases). This CDR3 is 16 amino acids long. The germline V gene encodes CDR1 MDHEN and CDR2 SYDVKM. The V end lost 3 bases, the J end lost 5 bases, and 19 bases lay between the germline ends. The CDR3 DNA sequence: TGTGCCAGCAGTTTTTGGATTCTGGGCCGGGGGACTGAAGCTTTCTTT. This encodes CASSFWILGRGTEAFF. The entire variable domain, with the rest obtained from reference TRBV28 and TRBJ1-1, is as follows: DVKVTQSSRYLVKRTGEKVFLECVQDMDHENMFWYRQDPGLGLRLIYFSYDVKMKEKGDIPEGYSVSREKKERFSLILESASTNQTSMYLCASSFWILGRGTEAFFGQGTRLTVV.

The chain combines TRBV7-2 with TRBJ2-1; no reliable D call. The CDR3 consists of 12 residues. From germline, CDR1 is SGHTA and CDR2 FQGNSA. Trimming left V 4 bases short and J 4 bases short, with 5 bases between. The CDR3 DNA reads TGTGCCAGCAGCTACAGATACAATGAGCAGTTCTTC. Translation gives CASSYRYNEQFF.

The V gene is TRBV19, the J gene TRBJ2-3; 7 bases map to TRBD2. Per the germline V gene, CDR1 is LNHDA and CDR2 is SQIVND (reference sequence). Trimming removed 6 bases from V and 4 bases from J; junction bases left unmatched: 16. The CDR3 has 17 residues. In nucleotides, the CDR3 is TGTGCCAGTAGCCGGGGGGAGATTCGGAGGGGATCAGATACGCAGTATTTT. This gives the protein CASSRGEIRRGSDTQYF.

The V call is TRBV4-3, the J call TRBJ2-1; 12 bases line up with TRBD2. This CDR3 is built from 13 residues. Germline V gene data show CDR1 as LGHNA and CDR2 as YSLEER. With 3 bases clipped from V and 9 bases from J, the junction kept 0 bases outside the gene matches. The CDR3: CASSQGLAGEQFF. In DNA form, the CDR3 reads TGCGCCAGCAGCCAGGGACTAGCGGGTGAGCAGTTCTTC.

This rearrangement joins TRBV7-9 to TRBJ2-2, with 10 bases fitting TRBD2. The junction had 8 bases not matched to a gene; V was cut back by 4 bases and J by 3 bases. Germline CDR1 reads SEHNR; CDR2 reads FQNEAQ (reference sequence). The CDR3 is 17 amino acids. The CDR3 DNA reads as TGTGCCAGCAGCTCCAAAGCGGGAGGGCGGGACACCGGGGAGCTGTTTTTT. This encodes CASSSKAGGRDTGELFF. Based on the CDR3 plus reference TRBV7-9 and TRBJ2-2, the full variable domain is DTGVSQNPRHKITKRGQNVTFRCDPISEHNRLYWYRQTLGQGPEFLTYFQNEAQLEKSRLLSDRFSAERPKGSFSTLEIQRTEQGDSAMYLCASSSKAGGRDTGELFFGEGSRLTVL.

The count of this clone is one. The chain couples TRBV7-6 to TRBJ1-1, with unresolved D. The ends were cut back, 3 bases at V and 11 bases at J, with 25 bases in the middle. The CDR3 extends over 16 amino acids. Germline-derived CDR1 and CDR2 are SGHVS and FNYEAQ. CDR3 protein: CASSLWGAPGRGVAFF. In DNA, the CDR3 is TGTGCCAGCAGCTTGTGGGGAGCTCCAGGCCGGGGTGTGGCTTTCTTT. The complete variable domain, with remaining parts taken from reference TRBV7-6 and TRBJ1-1, reads GAGVSQSPRYKVTKRGQDVALRCDPISGHVSLYWYRQALGQGPEFLTYFNYEAQQDKSGLPNDRFSAERPEGSISTLTIQRTEQRDSAMYRCASSLWGAPGRGVAFFGQGTRLTVV.

The chain recombines TRBV27 with TRBJ2-1, with a possible D match to TRBD2 (5 bases). Trimming cost V 2 bases and J 1 base, with 6 bases left between them. Germline-derived CDR1 and CDR2 are MNHEY and SMNVEV (reference sequence). The CDR3 extends over 14 amino acids. CDR3 sequence reads: CASSLAGSYNEQFF. CDR3 nucleotide sequence: TGTGCCAGCAGTTTAGCGGGTTCCTACAATGAGCAGTTCTTC.

The chain carries TRBV5-5 and TRBJ2-7; 7 nucleotides match TRBD2. Germline values: CDR1 SGHKS, CDR2 YYEKEE (reference sequence). This CDR3 spans 15 amino acids. Germline trimming cut 4 bases from V and 2 bases from J; bases unmatched to any gene: 9. CDR3 DNA sequence: TGTGCCAGCAGCCCGGCGGGTAGCGGGCCCTACGAGCAGTACTTC. Amino acids: CASSPAGSGPYEQYF. The full variable domain, completed using reference TRBV5-5 and TRBJ2-7, is DAGVTQSPTHLIKTRGQQVTLRCSPISGHKSVSWYQQVLGQGPQFIFQYYEKEERGRGNFPDRFSARQFPNYSSELNVNALLLGDSALYLCASSPAGSGPYEQYFGPGTRLTVT.

This clone occurred once. This rearrangement joins TRBV19 to TRBJ2-1; tentatively, D is TRBD2 (6 bases). The CDR3 is 14 residues long. In germline, CDR1 is LNHDA, CDR2 SQIVND (reference sequence). Deletions cut 5 bases from V and 6 bases from J, with 14 bases between. The CDR3 is CASSPRLEGNEQFF. The CDR3 DNA sequence: TGTGCCAGTAGTCCTAGACTAGAGGGCAATGAGCAGTTCTTC.

V usage is TRBV9 and J usage is TRBJ2-3; the match to TRBD2 covers 9 bases. The CDR3 consists of 16 residues. V lost 2 bases to trimming and J lost 5 bases; unmatched junction nucleotides: 9. Germline loops: CDR1 SGDLS, CDR2 YYNGEE. The CDR3 nucleotides read TGTGCCAGCAGCGTTAATAGCGGGAGTTCGGAAGATACGCAGTATTTT. Protein: CASSVNSGSSEDTQYF.

The rearrangement uses TRBV30 and TRBJ2-6, with TRBD1 matching over 8 bases. Per germline, CDR1 GTSNPN and CDR2 SVGIG (reference sequence). V lost 2 bases to trimming and J lost 0 bases; unmatched junction nucleotides: 9. This CDR3 is built from 18 residues. The CDR3 loop is CAWSSGTGLSSGANVLTF. DNA for the CDR3: TGTGCCTGGAGTTCGGGGACAGGACTCAGCTCTGGGGCCAACGTCCTGACTTTC.

In this sample, this clone turned up once. The chain carries TRBV6-5 and TRBJ2-2; 8 bases agree with TRBD1. CDR1 is MNHEY, CDR2 SVGAGI, per germline. The ends lost 7 bases at V and 1 base at J; junction bases unmatched: 5. The CDR3 runs 15 residues. CDR3 loop: CASTGGAGNTGELFF. DNA for the CDR3: TGTGCCAGCACAGGGGGCGCGGGGAACACCGGGGAGCTGTTTTTT.

The genes are TRBV9 and TRBJ2-3, with 9 bases matching TRBD2. Looked up from germline, CDR1 is SGDLS and CDR2 is YYNGEE. The length of the CDR3 is 22 residues. With 1 base clipped from V and 1 base from J, the junction kept 22 bases outside the gene matches. The CDR3 spells CASSVRPIRGGVRTSGTDTQYF. DNA for the CDR3: TGTGCCAGCAGCGTAAGACCTATAAGGGGAGGGGTTCGGACTAGCGGCACAGATACGCAGTATTTT.

The chain carries TRBV6-5 and TRBJ2-7, with D maybe TRBD1 (5 bases). The CDR3 has 12 residues. The germline V gene encodes CDR1 MNHEY and CDR2 SVGAGI. Trimming left V 5 bases short and J 3 bases short, with 8 bases between. The CDR3 spells CASSKGIYEQYF. The CDR3 region has the DNA TGTGCCAGCAGTAAGGGGATCTACGAGCAGTACTTC.

This rearrangement joins TRBV25-1 to TRBJ1-1; the D gene is possibly TRBD1 (6 bases). V lost 9 bases and J 1 base, leaving 12 bases between the germline ends. The CDR3 spans 13 residues. Germline V gene sequence: CDR1 MGHDK, CDR2 SYGVNS. CDR3 sequence: CASSGTTNTEAFF. The CDR3 bases are TGTGCCAGTTCGGGGACAACGAACACTGAAGCTTTCTTT.

This clone was found once. This chain connects TRBV7-6 to TRBJ2-7; the match to TRBD1 covers 8 bases. Germline lookup yields CDR1 SGHVS and CDR2 FNYEAQ. Trimming at V came to 1 base and at J to 3 bases, leaving 11 bases not matched to a gene. The CDR3 has 17 residues. CDR3 DNA: TGTGCCAGCAGCTTAGGGCCACGGACAGGGACGGTCTACGAGCAGTACTTC. It translates to CASSLGPRTGTVYEQYF. The variable domain in full, completed from reference TRBV7-6 and TRBJ2-7, reads GAGVSQSPRYKVTKRGQDVALRCDPISGHVSLYWYRQALGQGPEFLTYFNYEAQQDKSGLPNDRFSAERPEGSISTLTIQRTEQRDSAMYRCASSLGPRTGTVYEQYFGPGTRLTVT.

The V and J genes are TRBV4-1 and TRBJ1-1; D is uncertain. CDR1 and CDR2 from the germline V gene are MGHRA and YSYEKL. The V end was cut by 1 base, the J end by 5 bases, with 11 bases between. The CDR3 has 14 amino acids. The CDR3 reads CASSQVAGGTEAFF. The CDR3 DNA reads TGCGCCAGCAGCCAAGTGGCCGGAGGGACTGAAGCTTTCTTT.

Note on this clone: Other DNA sequences within the sample encode an identical CDR3. This chain uses TRBV27 with TRBJ2-2; 11 bases align to TRBD2. Germline V gene data show CDR1 as MNHEY and CDR2 as SMNVEV (reference sequence). V shed 5 bases, J shed 4 bases, and the junction held 9 bases outside the gene matches. This CDR3 region has 17 residues. DNA for the CDR3: TGTGCCAGCAGTGGGGGACTAGCGGAGGGATTCACCGGGGAGCTGTTTTTT. Its translation is CASSGGLAEGFTGELFF.

The V gene is TRBV27, the J gene TRBJ2-7; D is unresolved. CDR1 and CDR2 (germline): MNHEY, SMNVEV (reference sequence). With 0 bases removed from V and 0 bases from J, the gap between germline ends came to 15 bases. This CDR3 comprises 17 residues. CDR3 sequence (DNA): TGTGCCAGCAGTTTATCGAAACCGGGTCTAAGCTCCTACGAGCAGTACTTC. It codes for CASSLSKPGLSSYEQYF.

This sequence joins TRBV9 and TRBJ1-2, with 12 positions matching TRBD1. Germline loops: CDR1 SGDLS, CDR2 YYNGEE. The length of the CDR3 is 14 residues. V shed 3 bases, J shed 7 bases, and the junction held 4 bases outside the gene matches. The CDR3 sequence is CASSAGQGAFGYTF. For the CDR3, the DNA is TGTGCCAGCAGCGCGGGACAGGGGGCGTTTGGCTACACCTTC.

V is TRBV28 and J is TRBJ2-1, with 8 positions matching TRBD2. CDR3 length equals 16 residues. Germline trimming cut 1 base from V and 9 bases from J; bases unmatched to any gene: 11. CDR1 is MDHEN, CDR2 SYDVKM, per germline. The CDR3 reads CASSLLSGAGAVEQFF. CDR3 DNA: TGTGCCAGCAGTTTATTGTCGGGAGCGGGAGCTGTTGAGCAGTTCTTC.

V is TRBV23-1 and J is TRBJ2-3; 9 bases line up with TRBD2. TRBV23-1 is known as an ORF, though its function is uncertain. This CDR3 comprises 17 residues. V shed 6 bases, J shed 5 bases, and the junction held 15 bases outside the gene matches. CDR3 nucleotides: TGCGCCAGCAGCCTTAGCTCTAGCGGGACGGGCGGAGATACGCAGTATTTT. Residues: CASSLSSSGTGGDTQYF.

The V and J genes are TRBV10-2 and TRBJ2-1; 8 nucleotides agree with TRBD2. CDR1 is WSHSY, CDR2 SAAADI, per germline. V lost 4 bases and J lost 9; bases outside the gene matches: 17. The CDR3 covers 17 residues. The CDR3 DNA reads TGCGCCAGCAGTGTGGAGACAGCTAGCGGGCTTGTGGTTGAGCAGTTCTTC. This gives the protein CASSVETASGLVVEQFF.